The 17 T cell receptor beta chains listed next were all sequenced from one sample in a study of human T cells and chemical hapten exposure. TCRdb re-called the RACE reads through MiXCR, storing one row per CDR3 protein. The repertoire holds about 190,000 distinct CDR3 sequences, with 24% as singletons. Time point here: patch test 3, about 24 weeks after DPC sensitization. Documented treatment: therapeutic diphenylcyclopropenone sensitization with weekly scalp DPC. The input for sequencing was whole blood, taken in connection with sensitization to the hapten diphenylcyclopropenone (DPC). These receptors were collected from a woman aged 35 to 49 with alopecia areata. Some clones in this sample may be carry-over from other donors' samples.

This clonotype was counted between two and nine times. The chain carries TRBV20-1 and TRBJ2-5, with D possibly TRBD2 on 5 matching bases. The germline V gene has CDR1 DFQATT and CDR2 SNEGSKA (reference sequence). The CDR3 length is 11 residues. The CDR3 bases are TGCAGGCTTGAGAGGGAAGAGACCCAGTACTTC. Translation gives CRLEREETQYF.

V is TRBV27 and J is TRBJ2-1; TRBD1 is a possible D gene (6 bases). Trimming pared 7 bases from V and 12 bases from J, leaving 22 bases between. The germline gives CDR1 MNHEY, CDR2 SMNVEV (reference sequence). This CDR3 has 14 amino acids. CDR3 nucleotides: TGTGCCAGCAACCTACCGGGACACCCAATCGGGCAGTTCTTC. This encodes CASNLPGHPIGQFF.

In this sample, this clonotype turned up a few times. The chain joins TRBV9 to TRBJ1-2; D gene uncertain. The germline V gene encodes CDR1 SGDLS and CDR2 YYNGEE. This CDR3 comprises 15 residues. Trimming cost V 0 bases and J 8 bases, with 17 bases left between them. Here the CDR3 DNA reads TGTGCCAGCAGCGTAGCTGGATATGGGAGTGGGGGCTACACCTTC. Translated, it gives CASSVAGYGSGGYTF.

This clonotype has more than one count but fewer than ten. The rearrangement uses TRBV7-2 and TRBJ1-6; D is perhaps TRBD1 (5 bases). Germline CDR1 and CDR2: SGHTA and FQGNSA. Trimming took 5 bases from V and 7 from J, leaving 15 bases between them. This CDR3 contains 15 residues. In DNA form, the CDR3 reads TGTGCCAGCAGCCCGGACCGCCGGGGCAATTCACCCCTCCACTTT. It codes for CASSPDRRGNSPLHF. Full variable domain (missing parts from reference TRBV7-2 and TRBJ1-6): GAGVSQSPSNKVTEKGKDVELRCDPISGHTALYWYRQSLGQGLEFLIYFQGNSAPDKSGLPSDRFSAERTGGSVSTLTIQRTQQEDSAVYLCASSPDRRGNSPLHFGNGTRLTVT.

The chain joins TRBV7-9 to TRBJ2-1; D is undetermined. CDR3 length: 16 amino acids. The germline V gene has CDR1 SEHNR and CDR2 FQNEAQ (reference sequence). V gave up 1 base and J gave up 8 bases, with 18 bases separating them. In DNA form, the CDR3 reads TGTGCCAGCAGCTTAGTTGTTGCCCGCCGGGCGGATGAGCAGTTCTTC. It translates to CASSLVVARRADEQFF.

The CDR3 DNA sequence: TGTGCCAGCAGCTACCAGGGGGATACGCAGTATTTT. It specifies CASSYQGDTQYF. This chain connects TRBV7-9 to TRBJ2-3; D might be TRBD1 (6 bases). Trimming shortened V by 4 bases and J by 6 bases, and 8 bases separated the two germline ends. CDR1 SEHNR and CDR2 FQNEAQ come from the germline V gene (reference sequence). This CDR3 is built from 12 residues.

CDR3 amino acids: CASSHSGTSGSYEQYF. The CDR3 nucleotides are TGTGCCAGCAGTCATTCCGGGACTAGCGGATCCTACGAGCAGTACTTC. The chain uses TRBV6-2 or TRBV6-3 and TRBJ2-7, with 11 bases aligning to TRBD2. Per the germline V gene, CDR1 is MNHEY and CDR2 is SVGEGT. This CDR3 is built from 16 residues. The J segment lost 1 base and the V segment lost 5 bases, leaving 7 bases of the junction unmatched.

This clonotype was counted between two and nine times. The DNA is left out, because the CDR3 cannot be placed on it with certainty; the CDR3 is given as TCRdb lists it. The CDR3: CASRLALPGPLKVPLRTPGSCFF. The chain carries TRBV12-2 and TRBJ2-2; TRBD1 is the table's D call and was not checked against the DNA. TRBV12-2 is a pseudogene. The CDR3 totals 23 residues, both ends included.

This clonotype was observed a handful of times. The J gene is TRBJ2-3, the V gene TRBV5-6; a possible D gene is TRBD2 (5 bases). The CDR3 runs to 18 residues. The V and J ends lost 3 bases and 2 bases respectively, with 22 bases between them. Looked up from germline, CDR1 is SGHDT and CDR2 is YYEEEE. The CDR3 nucleotides read TGTGCCAGCAGCTCAGGCGGCTTGGCGGGTCGGACCACAGATACGCAGTATTTT. Translation: CASSSGGLAGRTTDTQYF.

The chain recombines TRBV7-3 with TRBJ2-1; D remains ambiguous. Germline V gene data show CDR1 as SGHTA and CDR2 as FQGTGA. Trimming pared 2 bases from V and 0 bases from J, leaving 8 bases between. This CDR3 region has 15 residues. The CDR3 DNA reads as TGTGCCAGCAGCTTAGGATTTAGCTCCTACAATGAGCAGTTCTTC. Residues: CASSLGFSSYNEQFF.

This clonotype was seen ten or more times. V is TRBV20-1 and J is TRBJ2-1; D is perhaps TRBD2 (6 bases). This CDR3 is 14 amino acids long. Germline V CDR1 and CDR2: DFQATT, SNEGSKA (reference sequence). With 5 bases removed from V and 7 bases from J, the gap between germline ends came to 18 bases. The CDR3 DNA follows: TGCAGTGCTCCTACTAAGGTAGCGGCAAATGAGCAGTTCTTC. Protein: CSAPTKVAANEQFF.

The genes are TRBV7-2 and TRBJ2-7, with 8 bases matching TRBD1. This CDR3 is built from 14 residues. The V segment lost 3 bases and the J segment 7 bases; nucleotides outside the gene matches: 8. CDR1 SGHTA and CDR2 FQGNSA come from the germline V gene. The DNA of the CDR3 is TGTGCCAGCAGCTTCGGGACAGGTTTTGGGGAGCAGTACTTC. It is translated as CASSFGTGFGEQYF.

The CDR3 sequence is CASSLKDSRYNEQFF. CDR3 bases: TGTGCCAGCAGCTTGAAGGACAGCAGATACAATGAGCAGTTCTTC. The V and J genes are TRBV5-6 and TRBJ2-1; the D gene is possibly TRBD1 (6 bases). V gave up 1 base and J gave up 4 bases, with 12 bases separating them. Per the germline V gene, CDR1 is SGHDT and CDR2 is YYEEEE. This CDR3 region has 15 residues.

The gene calls are TRBV7-9 and TRBJ2-5; possible D gene TRBD1, 5 bases. Germline lookup yields CDR1 SEHNR and CDR2 FQNEAQ (reference sequence). Trimming stripped 5 bases from V and 2 bases from J, with 6 bases between. The CDR3 has 12 amino acids. The CDR3 DNA reads as TGTGCCAGCAGCGGGGCTCAAGAGACCCAGTACTTC. Encoded protein: CASSGAQETQYF. Full variable domain (outside the CDR3, taken from reference TRBV7-9 and TRBJ2-5): DTGVSQNPRHKITKRGQNVTFRCDPISEHNRLYWYRQTLGQGPEFLTYFQNEAQLEKSRLLSDRFSAERPKGSFSTLEIQRTEQGDSAMYLCASSGAQETQYFGPGTRLLVL.

The V call is TRBV7-2, the J call TRBJ2-5; possibly TRBD2 for D (6 bases). CDR3 length: 14 amino acids. V lost 5 bases to trimming and J lost 3 bases, with 13 bases between them. CDR1 and CDR2 (germline): SGHTA, FQGNSA. The DNA for the CDR3 is TGTGCCAGCAGCCAGAACCGGGGGAAAGAGACCCAGTACTTC. Residues: CASSQNRGKETQYF.

The chain has TRBV20-1 and TRBJ1-4, with D hard to call. The germline V gene encodes CDR1 DFQATT and CDR2 SNEGSKA (reference sequence). This CDR3 region has 13 residues. With 0 bases removed from V and 8 bases from J, the gap between germline ends came to 10 bases. CDR3 nucleotides: TGCAGTGCTAGAGATCCAATGAGGGAAAAACTGTTTTTT. Its protein product is CSARDPMREKLFF.

The chain uses TRBV29-1 and TRBJ1-1; perhaps TRBD1 as D (5 bases). The CDR3 consists of 14 residues. V dropped 7 bases and J dropped 0 bases, with 15 bases sitting between them. The germline V gene encodes CDR1 SQVTM and CDR2 ANQGSEA. CDR3 region: CSAREFQMNTEAFF. DNA for the CDR3: TGCAGCGCCAGGGAATTCCAAATGAACACTGAAGCTTTCTTT.